What follows are 30 T cell receptor beta chains derived from one specimen sequenced in a study of T cell changes during pregnancy in multiple sclerosis. Some clones are missing from TCRdb's copy, which holds only in-frame ones; the method was immunoSEQ multiplex PCR. The sample yields approximately 44,000 clones, about 89% seen once. This specimen consisted of CD4+ T cells from peripheral blood mononuclear cells, obtained before pregnancy. The receptors derive from a female donor with multiple sclerosis, enrolled in a pregnancy study.

The CDR3 region has the DNA TGTGCCAGCGAGGCGGGACTAGCGGGGACTAGCACAGATACGCAGTATTTT. The encoded protein is CASEAGLAGTSTDTQYF. The V and J genes are TRBV14 and TRBJ2-3, with 13 nucleotides matching TRBD2. The CDR3 has 17 amino acids. The trim removed 8 bases at V and 0 bases at J, leaving 8 bases unmatched. Germline V lookup: CDR1 SGHDN, CDR2 FVKESK. Full variable domain (rest looked up from reference TRBV14 and TRBJ2-3): EAGVTQFPSHSVIEKGQTVTLRCDPISGHDNLYWYRRVMGKEIKFLLHFVKESKQDESGMPNNRFLAERTGGTYSTLKVQPAELEDSGVYFCASEAGLAGTSTDTQYFGPGTRLTVL.

This chain joins TRBV10-1 and TRBJ2-1; tentatively, D is TRBD2 (5 bases). V was trimmed by 0 bases and J by 0 bases, leaving 9 bases between them. Germline lookup yields CDR1 WNHNN and CDR2 SYGVQD (reference sequence). The CDR3 covers 16 residues. The CDR3 here is CASSESSGSSYNEQFF. DNA for the CDR3: TGCGCCAGCAGTGAGTCTAGTGGGAGCTCCTACAATGAGCAGTTCTTC.

This clone has just one count. This rearrangement joins TRBV9 to TRBJ1-2, with TRBD1 as a possible D gene (6 bases). Germline CDR1 SGDLS, CDR2 YYNGEE. The CDR3 is made up of 15 amino acids. The ends were cut back, 5 bases at V and 4 bases at J, with 18 bases in the middle. The CDR3 DNA sequence: TGTGCCAGCAGTGCCGATGGGACACGTCGCTATGGCTACACCTTC. The encoded protein is CASSADGTRRYGYTF.

CDR3 residues: CASSVGSRGHGYTF. CDR3 coding DNA: TGTGCCAGCAGCGTAGGTTCCAGGGGGCATGGCTACACCTTC. The J gene is TRBJ1-2, the V gene TRBV9; 8 nucleotides agree with TRBD1. This CDR3 region has 14 residues. In germline, CDR1 is SGDLS, CDR2 YYNGEE. Trimming cost V 0 bases and J 6 bases; bases outside gene matches: 4. The full variable domain, with the rest looked up from reference TRBV9 and TRBJ1-2, is DSGVTQTPKHLITATGQRVTLRCSPRSGDLSVYWYQQSLDQGLQFLIQYYNGEERAKGNILERFSAQQFPDLHSELNLSSLELGDSALYFCASSVGSRGHGYTFGSGTRLTVV.

The rearrangement links TRBV5-5 to TRBJ1-4, with 7 positions matching TRBD1. Germline V gene sequence: CDR1 SGHKS, CDR2 YYEKEE (reference sequence). The trim removed 0 bases at V and 8 bases at J, leaving 7 bases unmatched. The CDR3 sequence is 15 residues long. CDR3 nucleotide sequence: TGTGCCAGCAGCTTGGTGTCCAGGGGGGCAGAAAAACTGTTTTTT. This translates into CASSLVSRGAEKLFF.

The chain links TRBV6-5 to TRBJ1-1, with D possibly being TRBD1 (5 bases). Germline V CDR1 and CDR2: MNHEY, SVGAGI. The CDR3 loop spans 11 amino acids. The V end lost 4 bases, the J end lost 8 bases, and 8 bases lay between the germline ends. As DNA, the CDR3 is TGTGCCAGCAGTTTCGGACAAGAAGCTTTCTTT. It codes for CASSFGQEAFF.

The chain uses TRBV27 and TRBJ1-4, with 8 bases fitting TRBD1. In germline, CDR1 is MNHEY, CDR2 SMNVEV (reference sequence). This CDR3 has 13 amino acids. The J segment lost 6 bases and the V segment lost 6 bases, leaving 3 bases of the junction unmatched. CDR3 nucleotides: TGTGCCAGCAGCGGGACAGGATATGAAAAACTGTTTTTT. Translation gives CASSGTGYEKLFF. Together with reference TRBV27 and TRBJ1-4, the CDR3 gives the full variable domain: EAQVTQNPRYLITVTGKKLTVTCSQNMNHEYMSWYRQDPGLGLRQIYYSMNVEVTDKGDVPEGYKVSRKEKRNFPLILESPSPNQTSLYFCASSGTGYEKLFFGSGTQLSVL.

With respect to this clone: The junction differs from germline at one of its ends, possibly a read error. The V and J genes are TRBV7-7 and TRBJ2-5; D gene unclear. This CDR3 region has 13 residues. The germline gives CDR1 SSHAT, CDR2 FNYEAQ (reference sequence). CDR3 sequence (DNA): TGTGCTAGCAGCCCCCGCTGGAGCGAGACCCAGTACTTC. This gives the protein CASSPRWSETQYF.

J is TRBJ2-1 and V is TRBV13, with TRBD2 as a possible D gene (5 bases). Per the germline V gene, CDR1 is PRHDT and CDR2 is FYEKMQ (reference sequence). Trimming took 1 base from V and 4 from J, leaving 11 bases between them. This CDR3 is 15 amino acids long. In nucleotides, the CDR3 is TGTGCCAGCAGCTTAGACGGGCCGGGATACAATGAGCAGTTCTTC. Protein product: CASSLDGPGYNEQFF.

The rearrangement uses TRBV7-6 and TRBJ2-7; TRBD1 matches at 9 bases. From germline, CDR1 is SGHVS and CDR2 FNYEAQ. There are 14 residues in the CDR3. V lost 5 bases and J lost 7; bases outside the gene matches: 9. The CDR3 here is CASSQDRGLGEQYF. The CDR3 DNA is TGTGCCAGCAGCCAGGACAGGGGATTGGGAGAGCAGTACTTC.

This clone has just one count. The V gene is TRBV5-6, the J gene TRBJ1-2, with D uncertain. Per germline, CDR1 SGHDT and CDR2 YYEEEE. Trimming cost V 3 bases and J 4 bases, with 10 bases left between them. This CDR3 is 13 amino acids long. DNA for the CDR3: TGTGCCAGCAGCTCAGATAGGAGCTATGGCTACACCTTC. Its translation: CASSSDRSYGYTF.

The count of this clone is one. The rearrangement uses TRBV18 and TRBJ2-7, with a tentative D call TRBD1 (6 bases). This CDR3 contains 13 residues. Germline V lookup: CDR1 KGHSH, CDR2 LQKENI. V gave up 4 bases and J gave up 5 bases, with 12 bases separating them. In nucleotides, the CDR3 is TGTGCCAGCTCACAAGGGGGTATCGACGAGCAGTACTTC. It codes for CASSQGGIDEQYF.

The V gene is TRBV19, the J gene TRBJ2-3; D is possibly TRBD2 (6 bases). Between the trimmed V and J ends, which lost 6 bases and 2 bases, there was a span of 12 bases. The CDR3 has 14 amino acids. Germline V gene sequence: CDR1 LNHDA, CDR2 SQIVND (reference sequence). The CDR3 nucleotides read TGTGCCAGTAGGTGGGCGGGAACCACAGATACGCAGTATTTT. Its translation: CASRWAGTTDTQYF.

This chain connects TRBV6-5 to TRBJ1-5; D unclear. The CDR3 extends over 14 amino acids. Between the trimmed V and J ends, which lost 4 bases and 0 bases, there was a span of 7 bases. From germline, CDR1 is MNHEY and CDR2 SVGAGI. Here the CDR3 DNA reads TGTGCCAGCAGTTCGGGATATAGCAATCAGCCCCAGCATTTT. It encodes CASSSGYSNQPQHF.

V is TRBV6-1 and J is TRBJ1-4, with D maybe TRBD1 (6 bases). The germline V and J ends were trimmed by 3 bases and 1 base, with 6 bases remaining between them. This CDR3 contains 14 residues. CDR1 and CDR2 from the germline V gene are MNHNS and SASEGT. The CDR3 here is CASSDRGTNEKLFF. DNA for the CDR3: TGTGCCAGCAGTGACAGGGGAACTAATGAAAAACTGTTTTTT.

This chain links TRBV23-1 with TRBJ2-6, with D perhaps TRBD1 (5 bases). TRBV23-1 is known as an ORF, though its function is uncertain. This CDR3 region has 18 residues. V lost 5 bases, J lost 0 bases, and 17 bases lay in between. CDR3 sequence (DNA): TGCGCCAGCAGTGAACAGGAGCCTCCCTCCTCTGGGGCCAACGTCCTGACTTTC. Its translation is CASSEQEPPSSGANVLTF.

This chain uses TRBV18 with TRBJ1-4; D possibly corresponds to TRBD1 (5 bases). V was shortened by 1 base and J by 0 bases, with 9 bases between the two germline ends. The CDR3 covers 16 residues. The germline V gene has CDR1 KGHSH and CDR2 LQKENI. The CDR3 nucleotides are TGTGCCAGCTCACCACAAACAGGTGCAACTAATGAAAAACTGTTTTTT. It yields the protein CASSPQTGATNEKLFF.

The chain joins TRBV6-5 to TRBJ2-7, with 7 bases identical to TRBD1. V shed 5 bases, J shed 2 bases, and the junction held 9 bases outside the gene matches. The CDR3 loop spans 15 amino acids. The germline V gene has CDR1 MNHEY and CDR2 SVGAGI. The CDR3, as DNA: TGTGCCAGCAGTGCGGACAGGAGGTTTACCTACGAGCAGTACTTC. Its protein product is CASSADRRFTYEQYF.

The chain employs TRBV5-1 and TRBJ2-3; TRBD2 matches 14 bases. From germline, CDR1 is SGHRS and CDR2 YFSETQ. J gave up 0 bases and V 1 base, and 7 bases lay outside the gene matches. The CDR3 has 19 residues. This CDR3 reads CASSLPPGLAGDSTDTQYF. DNA of the CDR3: TGCGCCAGCAGCTTGCCCCCGGGACTAGCGGGAGATAGCACAGATACGCAGTATTTT.

This clone ranks as medium-sized. The chain links TRBV6-1 to TRBJ1-6; TRBD1 matches at 8 bases. V gave up 10 bases and J gave up 14 bases; unmatched junction bases: 13. The germline CDR1 and CDR2 sequences are MNHNS and SASEGT. The CDR3 contains 13 residues. CDR3 nucleotides: TGTGCCACCGGACAGGGAGTCGGGAGAGCCCTCCACTTT. The encoded protein is CATGQGVGRALHF.

The chain uses TRBV9 and TRBJ2-7; the D gene is possibly TRBD2 (5 bases). The V and J ends lost 0 bases and 2 bases respectively, with 9 bases between them. Germline CDR1 reads SGDLS; CDR2 reads YYNGEE. This CDR3 comprises 14 residues. The CDR3 bases are TGTGCCAGCAGCGTAGGAGCGGACCCCTACGAGCAGTACTTC. Protein product: CASSVGADPYEQYF.

The V and J genes are TRBV12-5 and TRBJ2-6, with D possibly TRBD2 on 6 matching bases. This CDR3 has 18 residues. Per the germline V gene, CDR1 is LGHNT and CDR2 is FRNRAP. V shed 2 bases and J shed 1 base, with 15 bases lying between them. Written as DNA, the CDR3 is TGTGCTAGTGGTTTGTTTAGGCGGGGAGGATCTGGGGCCAACGTCCTGACTTTC. Protein: CASGLFRRGGSGANVLTF.

The chain joins TRBV5-5 to TRBJ1-5; D perhaps matches TRBD1 (5 bases). This CDR3 is 16 amino acids long. The V and J ends lost 0 bases and 6 bases respectively, with 16 bases between them. Per germline, CDR1 SGHKS and CDR2 YYEKEE (reference sequence). The CDR3 spells CASSLAYQGKGQPQHF. The DNA of the CDR3 is TGTGCCAGCAGCTTGGCCTACCAGGGCAAGGGTCAGCCCCAGCATTTT.

CDR3 residues: CASSLPPGLSSYEQYF. For the CDR3, the DNA is TGTGCCAGCAGCTTGCCTCCGGGATTATCGTCCTACGAGCAGTACTTC. The rearrangement links TRBV5-4 to TRBJ2-7; perhaps TRBD2 as D (5 bases). The CDR3 spans 16 residues. Per the germline V gene, CDR1 is SGHNT and CDR2 is YYREEE (reference sequence). Trimming shortened V by 1 base and J by 1 base, and 15 bases separated the two germline ends.

V and J are TRBV7-8 and TRBJ2-2; D might be TRBD2 (7 bases). There are 15 residues in the CDR3. The V and J ends lost 4 bases and 3 bases respectively, with 12 bases between them. Germline loops: CDR1 SGHVS, CDR2 FQNEAQ. The CDR3 here is CASSSGGPDTGELFF. The CDR3, as DNA: TGTGCCAGCAGCTCGGGGGGCCCTGACACCGGGGAGCTGTTTTTT.

V gene TRBV18 combines with J gene TRBJ2-3, with 9 bases fitting TRBD1. V lost 4 bases, J lost 7 bases, and 12 bases stayed unmatched. The germline gives CDR1 KGHSH, CDR2 LQKENI. The CDR3 is 16 amino acids. CDR3 sequence: CASSRGPGQGRYTQYF. The CDR3 coding sequence is TGTGCCAGCTCACGGGGCCCGGGACAGGGTCGATATACGCAGTATTTT.

The rearrangement joins TRBV2 to TRBJ2-5, with D possibly being TRBD2 (5 bases). Per germline, CDR1 SNHLY and CDR2 FYNNEI. This CDR3 has 14 amino acids. Trimming stripped 5 bases from V and 4 bases from J, with 14 bases between. CDR3 loop: CASSNTNRGETQYF. The CDR3 DNA follows: TGTGCCAGCAGTAACACGAACCGGGGAGAGACCCAGTACTTC. Filled out from reference TRBV2 and TRBJ2-5, the complete variable domain reads EPEVTQTPSHQVTQMGQEVILRCVPISNHLYFYWYRQILGQKVEFLVSFYNNEISEKSEIFDDQFSVERPDGSNFTLKIRSTKLEDSAMYFCASSNTNRGETQYFGPGTRLLVL.

This clone was picked up a small number of times. The rearrangement joins TRBV13 to TRBJ1-6; 8 positions agree with TRBD1. The length of the CDR3 is 15 residues. Germline CDR1 is PRHDT and CDR2 is FYEKMQ (reference sequence). Trimming at V came to 5 bases and at J to 7 bases, leaving 7 bases not matched to a gene. The CDR3 coding sequence is TGTGCCAGCAGCGGACAGGGAACGAAGAATTCACCCCTCCACTTT. Translating gives CASSGQGTKNSPLHF.

This clone was counted a few times. This rearrangement joins TRBV2 to TRBJ1-1; TRBD1 is a possible D gene (5 bases). Trimming stripped 0 bases from V and 6 bases from J, with 14 bases between. There are 15 residues in the CDR3. Germline V lookup: CDR1 SNHLY, CDR2 FYNNEI. The CDR3 DNA reads as TGTGCCAGCAGTGAAGCGGAATCCAGGGTCTCTGAAGCTTTCTTT. Protein sequence: CASSEAESRVSEAFF. Full variable domain (remainder filled in from reference TRBV2 and TRBJ1-1): EPEVTQTPSHQVTQMGQEVILRCVPISNHLYFYWYRQILGQKVEFLVSFYNNEISEKSEIFDDQFSVERPDGSNFTLKIRSTKLEDSAMYFCASSEAESRVSEAFFGQGTRLTVV.

The V and J genes are TRBV29-1 and TRBJ2-3; TRBD2 aligns across 7 bases. V lost 5 bases and J lost 3; bases outside the gene matches: 8. CDR1 and CDR2 from the germline V gene are SQVTM and ANQGSEA. The CDR3 is 14 amino acids. DNA of the CDR3: TGCAGCGTTCTCCCCCGGGGGGTAACAGATACGCAGTATTTT. This sequence encodes CSVLPRGVTDTQYF.